This T cell receptor beta chain was found in a study of cytomegalovirus exposure and HLA in healthy donors. Study outcomes and limitations: Later analysis showed TCR association rates varying by HLA locus, highest for DRB1 and lowest for HLA-C.

Notes on this clone: Its target is unknown.

This PCR relied on a set of 60 Vbeta primers and 13 Jbeta primers. Data came from immunoSEQ multiplex PCR; TCRdb stores just in-frame clones and leaves some out. The sample carries 150,000 to 200,000 clones, about 85% recorded once. CDR1 MGHRA and CDR2 YSYEKL come from the germline V gene. Deletions cut 1 base from V and 1 base from J, with 4 bases between. The CDR3 runs to 13 residues. The chain recombines TRBV4-1 with TRBJ1-1; D remains ambiguous. The material sequenced was PBMCs. This receptor was obtained from a man aged 18 to 30 in good health and CMV-seropositive. CDR3 in DNA: TGCGCCAGCAGCCAAGCAGGGAACACTGAAGCTTTCTTT. This encodes CASSQAGNTEAFF.